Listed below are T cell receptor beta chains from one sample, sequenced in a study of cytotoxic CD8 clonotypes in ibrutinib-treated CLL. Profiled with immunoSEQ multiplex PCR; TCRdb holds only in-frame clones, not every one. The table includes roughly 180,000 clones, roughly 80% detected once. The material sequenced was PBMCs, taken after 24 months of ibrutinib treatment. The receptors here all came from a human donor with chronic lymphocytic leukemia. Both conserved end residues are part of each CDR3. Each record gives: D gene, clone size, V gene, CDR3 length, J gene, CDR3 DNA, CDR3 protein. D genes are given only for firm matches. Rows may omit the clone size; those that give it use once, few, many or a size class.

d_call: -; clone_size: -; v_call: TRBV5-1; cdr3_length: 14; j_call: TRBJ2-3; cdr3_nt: TGCGCCAGCAGACCTGGACAGGAGGGAGATACGCAGTATTTT; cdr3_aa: CASRPGQEGDTQYF
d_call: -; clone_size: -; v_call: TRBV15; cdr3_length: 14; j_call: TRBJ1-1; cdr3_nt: TGTGCCACCAGCAGACTAGGGGTTGTCACTGAAGCTTTCTTT; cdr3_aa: CATSRLGVVTEAFF
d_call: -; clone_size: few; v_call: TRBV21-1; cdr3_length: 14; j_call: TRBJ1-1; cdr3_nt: TGTGCCAGCCTAGACTCCGTAGGTAGCACTGAAGCTTTCTTT; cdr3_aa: CASLDSVGSTEAFF
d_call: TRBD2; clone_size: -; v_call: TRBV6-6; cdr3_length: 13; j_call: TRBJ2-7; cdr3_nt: TGTGCCAGCAGTCTAGCGGACTCCTACGAGCAGTACTTC; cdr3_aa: CASSLADSYEQYF
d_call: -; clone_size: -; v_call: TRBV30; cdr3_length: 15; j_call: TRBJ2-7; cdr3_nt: TGTGCCTGGAGTGTAGGCGTTGGGGGCTCCTACGAGCAGTACTTC; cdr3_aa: CAWSVGVGGSYEQYF
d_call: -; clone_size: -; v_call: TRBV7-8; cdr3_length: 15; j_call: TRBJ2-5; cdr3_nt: TGTGCCAGCAGCTTAGTACACCTTCCCCAAGAGACCCAGTACTTC; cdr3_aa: CASSLVHLPQETQYF
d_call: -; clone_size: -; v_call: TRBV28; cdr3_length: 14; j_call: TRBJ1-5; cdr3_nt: TGTGCCAGCAGTTTCGGTGGGATCAATCAGCCCCAGCATTTT; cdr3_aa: CASSFGGINQPQHF
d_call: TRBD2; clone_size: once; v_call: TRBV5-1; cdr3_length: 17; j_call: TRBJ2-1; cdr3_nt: TGCGCCAGCAGCCCTACTAGCGGGAGGGGGTCCTACAATGAGCAGTTCTTC; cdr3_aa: CASSPTSGRGSYNEQFF
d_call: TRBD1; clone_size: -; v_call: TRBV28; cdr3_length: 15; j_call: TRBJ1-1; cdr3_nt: TGTGCCAGCAGTTTAAACGCGCCAGGGGGCACTGAAGCTTTCTTT; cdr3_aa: CASSLNAPGGTEAFF
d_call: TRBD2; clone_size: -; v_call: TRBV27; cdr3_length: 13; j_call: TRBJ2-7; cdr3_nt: TGTGCCAGCAGTTTCACCCTAGCGGGAGAGCGGAGCTTC; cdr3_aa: CASSFTLAGERSF
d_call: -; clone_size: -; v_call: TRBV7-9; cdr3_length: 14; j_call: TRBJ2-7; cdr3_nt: TGTGCCAGCAGCCCGGTGGGCGGACTCTACGAGCAGTACTTC; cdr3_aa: CASSPVGGLYEQYF
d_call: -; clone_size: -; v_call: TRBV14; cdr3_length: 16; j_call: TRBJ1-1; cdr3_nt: TGTGCCAGCAGCCATCTCGAACAGGGTGGAAACACTGAAGCTTTCTTT; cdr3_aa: CASSHLEQGGNTEAFF
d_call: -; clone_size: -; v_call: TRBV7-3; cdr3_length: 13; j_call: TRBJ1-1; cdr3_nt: TGTGCCAGCAGCACCTGGGAGTATGGTGAAGCTTTCTTT; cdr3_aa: CASSTWEYGEAFF
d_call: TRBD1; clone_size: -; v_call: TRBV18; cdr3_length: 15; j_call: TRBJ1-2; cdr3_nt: TGTGCCAGCTCACCACCGAACAGGGGATTCGGCGGCTACACCTTC; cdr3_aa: CASSPPNRGFGGYTF
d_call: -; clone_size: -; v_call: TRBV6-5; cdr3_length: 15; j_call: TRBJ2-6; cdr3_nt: TGTGCCAGCAGTTCACAGGGCTCTGGGGCCAACGTCCTGACTTTC; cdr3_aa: CASSSQGSGANVLTF
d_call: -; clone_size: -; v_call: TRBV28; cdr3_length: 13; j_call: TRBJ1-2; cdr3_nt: TGTGCCAGCAGCGATGACAGACGCAATGGCTACACCTTC; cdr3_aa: CASSDDRRNGYTF
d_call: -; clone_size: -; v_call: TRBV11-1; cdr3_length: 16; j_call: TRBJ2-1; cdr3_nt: TGTGCCAGCAGCTTAGATATGGGGAGCTCCTACAATGAGCAGTTCTTC; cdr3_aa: CASSLDMGSSYNEQFF
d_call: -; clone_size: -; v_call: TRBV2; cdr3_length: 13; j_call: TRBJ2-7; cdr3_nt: TGTGCCAGCAGTGGAAGGGTCACCTACGAGCAGTACTTC; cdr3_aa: CASSGRVTYEQYF
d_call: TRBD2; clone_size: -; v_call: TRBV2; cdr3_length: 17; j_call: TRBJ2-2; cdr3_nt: TGTGCCAGCAGACCCGGACTAGCGGGGGGGGCAGGCGGGGAGCTGTTTTTT; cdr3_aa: CASRPGLAGGAGGELFF
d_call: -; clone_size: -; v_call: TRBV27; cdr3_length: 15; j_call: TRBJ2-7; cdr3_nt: TGTGCCAGCAGTTTCTCTTCTATGAGCTCCTACGAGCAGTACTTC; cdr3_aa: CASSFSSMSSYEQYF
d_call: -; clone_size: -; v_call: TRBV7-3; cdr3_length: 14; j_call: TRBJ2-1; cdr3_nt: TGTGCCAGCAGCTTAGAAGGCGCACTGGATGAGCAGTTCTTC; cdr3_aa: CASSLEGALDEQFF
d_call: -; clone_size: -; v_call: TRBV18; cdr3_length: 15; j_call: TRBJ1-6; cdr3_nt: TGTGCCAGCTCACCTGAAAGCTCCTATAATTCACCCCTCCACTTT; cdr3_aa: CASSPESSYNSPLHF
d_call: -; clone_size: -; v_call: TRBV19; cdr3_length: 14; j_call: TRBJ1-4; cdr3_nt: TGTGCCAGTAGTATCGGCACCTTTAATGAAAAACTGTTTTTT; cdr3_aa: CASSIGTFNEKLFF
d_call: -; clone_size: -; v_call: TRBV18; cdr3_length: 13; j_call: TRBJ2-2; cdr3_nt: TGTGCCAGCTCAAAACTAGGGACCGGGGAGCTGTTTTTT; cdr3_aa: CASSKLGTGELFF
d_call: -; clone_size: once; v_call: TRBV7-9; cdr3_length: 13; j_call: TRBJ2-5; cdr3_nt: TGTGCCAGCAGCCCCCCCGTCTCAGAGACCCAGTACTTC; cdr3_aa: CASSPPVSETQYF
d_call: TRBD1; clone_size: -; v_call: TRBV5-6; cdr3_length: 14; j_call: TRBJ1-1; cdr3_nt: TGTGCCAGCAGCCGAGACAGGGCCAACACTGAAGCTTTCTTT; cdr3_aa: CASSRDRANTEAFF
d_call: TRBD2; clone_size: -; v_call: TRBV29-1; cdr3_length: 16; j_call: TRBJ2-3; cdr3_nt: TGCAGCGTTGATGGGGCTAGCGGGAGGGCCCCAGATACGCAGTATTTT; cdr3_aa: CSVDGASGRAPDTQYF
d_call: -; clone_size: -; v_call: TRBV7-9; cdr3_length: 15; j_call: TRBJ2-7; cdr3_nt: TGTGCCAGCAGCGTTAGGGGCTCTAGGCCCTACGAGCAGTACTTC; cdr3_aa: CASSVRGSRPYEQYF
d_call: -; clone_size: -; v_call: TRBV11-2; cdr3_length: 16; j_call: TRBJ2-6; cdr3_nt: TGTGCCAGCAGCTTAGCGAAGGGTGGCGGGGCCAACGTCCTGACTTTC; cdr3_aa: CASSLAKGGGANVLTF
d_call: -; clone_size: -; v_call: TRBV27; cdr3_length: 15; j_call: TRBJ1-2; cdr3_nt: TGTGCCAGCAGTCCTATCGAGGGTTTTTACTATGGCTACACCTTC; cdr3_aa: CASSPIEGFYYGYTF
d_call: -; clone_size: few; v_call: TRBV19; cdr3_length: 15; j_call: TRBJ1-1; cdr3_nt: TGTGCCAGTAGGGGGGCCGTGGGGTTGCGCACTGAAGCTTTCTTT; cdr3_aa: CASRGAVGLRTEAFF
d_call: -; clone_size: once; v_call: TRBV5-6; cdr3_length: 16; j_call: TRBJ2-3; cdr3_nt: TGTGCCAGCAGCTGGGCAAAGAGGGAACTCACAGATACGCAGTATTTT; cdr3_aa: CASSWAKRELTDTQYF
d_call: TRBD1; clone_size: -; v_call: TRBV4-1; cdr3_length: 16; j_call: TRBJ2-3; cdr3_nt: TGCGCCAGCAGCCATGACCCGGGACAGGGCGCAGATACGCAGTATTTT; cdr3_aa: CASSHDPGQGADTQYF
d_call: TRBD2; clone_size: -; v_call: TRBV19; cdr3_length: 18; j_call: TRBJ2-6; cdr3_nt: TGTGCCAGTAGTGGTTTTCCGGGACTAGCTATTGGGGCCAACGTCCTGACTTTC; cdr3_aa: CASSGFPGLAIGANVLTF
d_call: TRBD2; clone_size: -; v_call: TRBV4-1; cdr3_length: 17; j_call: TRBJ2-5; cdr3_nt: TGCGCCAGCAGCCCCCCCCAGGGAGTAGCGGGAGGGGAGACCCAGTACTTC; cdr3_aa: CASSPPQGVAGGETQYF
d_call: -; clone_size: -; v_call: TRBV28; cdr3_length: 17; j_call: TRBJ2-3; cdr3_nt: TGTGCCAGCAGAACAGGGTTTGGGTTTGGGTCTGAGGATACGCAGTATTTT; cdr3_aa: CASRTGFGFGSEDTQYF
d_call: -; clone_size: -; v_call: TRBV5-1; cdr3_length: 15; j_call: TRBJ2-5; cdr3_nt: TGCGCCAGCAGCTGGATTGGGCAGGGCCGGGAGACCCAGTACTTC; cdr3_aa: CASSWIGQGRETQYF
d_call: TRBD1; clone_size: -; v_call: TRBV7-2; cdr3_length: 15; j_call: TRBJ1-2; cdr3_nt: TGTGCCAGCAGCCCCGGACAGGGTGGTCGGTATGGCTACACCTTC; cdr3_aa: CASSPGQGGRYGYTF
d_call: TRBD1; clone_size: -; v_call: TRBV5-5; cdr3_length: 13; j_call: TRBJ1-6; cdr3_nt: TGTGCCAGCAAACAGGGGGTTGATTCACCCCTCCACTTT; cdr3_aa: CASKQGVDSPLHF
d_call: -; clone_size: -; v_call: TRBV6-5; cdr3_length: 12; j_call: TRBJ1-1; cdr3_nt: TGTGCCAGCAGTTACACTCAAAGCGAGGCTTTCTTT; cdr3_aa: CASSYTQSEAFF
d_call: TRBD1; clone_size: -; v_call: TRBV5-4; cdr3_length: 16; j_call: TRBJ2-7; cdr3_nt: TGTGCCAGCAGCTCCTCGACCGGGACAGGGAATTACGAGCAGTACTTC; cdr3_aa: CASSSSTGTGNYEQYF
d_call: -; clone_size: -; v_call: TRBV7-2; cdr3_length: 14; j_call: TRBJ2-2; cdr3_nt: TGTGCCAGCAGCGTACGGGGGTTAGGCGGGGAGCTGTTTTTT; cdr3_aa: CASSVRGLGGELFF
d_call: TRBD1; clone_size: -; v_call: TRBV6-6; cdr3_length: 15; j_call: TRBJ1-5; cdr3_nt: TGTGCCAGCAGTTCAGGTGGGACAGGGAATAAGCCCCAGCATTTT; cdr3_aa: CASSSGGTGNKPQHF
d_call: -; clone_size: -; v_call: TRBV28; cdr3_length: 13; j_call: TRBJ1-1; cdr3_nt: TGTGCCAGCATTCGGGAGGGACTCAGAGGCGCTTTCTTT; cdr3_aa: CASIREGLRGAFF
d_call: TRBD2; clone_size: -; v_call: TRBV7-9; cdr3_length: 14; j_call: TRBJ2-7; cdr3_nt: TGTGCCAGCAGCTCGGGACTAGCGGGAAACGAGCAGTACTTC; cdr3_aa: CASSSGLAGNEQYF
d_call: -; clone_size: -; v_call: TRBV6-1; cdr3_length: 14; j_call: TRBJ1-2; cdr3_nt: TGTGCCAGCAGTGAACTTCGGGGATGGGGTGGCTACACCTTC; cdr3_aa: CASSELRGWGGYTF
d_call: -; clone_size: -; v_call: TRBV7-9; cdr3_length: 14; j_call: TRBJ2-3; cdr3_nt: TGTGCCAGCAGCTTAGATGAGCTCACAGATACGCAGTATTTT; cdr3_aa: CASSLDELTDTQYF
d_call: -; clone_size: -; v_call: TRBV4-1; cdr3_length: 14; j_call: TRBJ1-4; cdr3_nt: TGCGCCAGCAGTATCCTGGGGGCAGGCGGAAAACTGTTTTTT; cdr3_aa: CASSILGAGGKLFF
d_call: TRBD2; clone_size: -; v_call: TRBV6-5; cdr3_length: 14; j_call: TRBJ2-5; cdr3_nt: TGTGCCAGCATCCACAGGACTAGTAGAGAGACCCAGTACTTC; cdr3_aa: CASIHRTSRETQYF